The clone carrying this TCR beta chain was recorded once. The data belong to a study of blood T cell repertoires in COVID-19. Study as a whole: PBMCs, B-cell-depleted T cells, or T cells provided the cDNA or gDNA that made up the material.

Per the authors' pipeline: Nucleated cell number was recorded as an estimate derived from reference gene primer amplification. Assay used: immunoSEQ multiplex PCR; TCRdb lists only in-frame clones, some missing. For V, J and clone size, that table is used; D and trimming come from the DNA. The sample holds roughly 180,000 clones, approximately 84% seen once. The receptor was derived from a man aged 40-49 years who had recovered from COVID-19. The sample comprised peripheral blood.

The CDR3 loop reads CASSGPKSDTQYF. As DNA, the CDR3 is TGTGCCAGCAGCGGGCCAAAGTCAGATACGCAGTATTTT. V usage is TRBV11-1 and J usage is TRBJ2-3; D remains ambiguous. Germline CDR1 and CDR2: SGHAT and FQDESV (reference sequence). This CDR3 region has 13 residues. V was cut by 5 bases and J by 4 bases, with 10 bases left in between.